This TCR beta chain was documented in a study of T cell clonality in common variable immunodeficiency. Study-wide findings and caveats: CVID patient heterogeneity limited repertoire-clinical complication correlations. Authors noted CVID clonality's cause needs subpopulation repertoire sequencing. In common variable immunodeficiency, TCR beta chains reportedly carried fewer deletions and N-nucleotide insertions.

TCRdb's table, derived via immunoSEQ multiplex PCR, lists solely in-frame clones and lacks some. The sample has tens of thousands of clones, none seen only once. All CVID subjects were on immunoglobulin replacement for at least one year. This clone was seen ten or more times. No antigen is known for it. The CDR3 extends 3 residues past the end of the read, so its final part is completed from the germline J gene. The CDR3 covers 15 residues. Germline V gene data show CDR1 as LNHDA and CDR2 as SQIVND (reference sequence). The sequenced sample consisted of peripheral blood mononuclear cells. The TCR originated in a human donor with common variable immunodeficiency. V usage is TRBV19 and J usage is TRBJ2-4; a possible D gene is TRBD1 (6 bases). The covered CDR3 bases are TGTGCCAGTAGTATAGACCCCCAGGGGCTCCTCCCT. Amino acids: CASSIDPQGLLP. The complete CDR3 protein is CASSIDPQGLLPQYF.